The T cell receptor (beta chain) described here comes from a study of healthy donors' naive CD4 and CD8 T cells. Each TCR library used 450 to 600 ng of total RNA and a linear amplification protocol. How the authors handled the data: Under 80,000 TCR alpha transcripts were sequenced from roughly 5 healthy donors. MiXCR, applied by TCRdb to the reads, yields one record per CDR3 protein. What appears here as the V and J calls and clone size reflects TCRdb's work, not the paper's. The sample includes some 190,000 distinct CDR3 sequences, about four fifths of them seen just once. Germline V lookup: CDR1 MNHEY, CDR2 SVGEGT. This CDR3 is built from 12 residues. V gave up 7 bases and J gave up 6 bases, with 12 bases separating them.

V usage is TRBV6-2 or TRBV6-3 and J usage is TRBJ1-1; unclear D gene. Source material: naive CD4+ and CD8+ T cells sorted from blood, pooled from several donors. The clonotype originates from a pool of human donors in good health; the sample pools cells from several healthy donors. The CDR3 bases are TGTGCCAGCACCCTGGTAGGCGCTGAAGCTTTCTTT. Residues: CASTLVGAEAFF.